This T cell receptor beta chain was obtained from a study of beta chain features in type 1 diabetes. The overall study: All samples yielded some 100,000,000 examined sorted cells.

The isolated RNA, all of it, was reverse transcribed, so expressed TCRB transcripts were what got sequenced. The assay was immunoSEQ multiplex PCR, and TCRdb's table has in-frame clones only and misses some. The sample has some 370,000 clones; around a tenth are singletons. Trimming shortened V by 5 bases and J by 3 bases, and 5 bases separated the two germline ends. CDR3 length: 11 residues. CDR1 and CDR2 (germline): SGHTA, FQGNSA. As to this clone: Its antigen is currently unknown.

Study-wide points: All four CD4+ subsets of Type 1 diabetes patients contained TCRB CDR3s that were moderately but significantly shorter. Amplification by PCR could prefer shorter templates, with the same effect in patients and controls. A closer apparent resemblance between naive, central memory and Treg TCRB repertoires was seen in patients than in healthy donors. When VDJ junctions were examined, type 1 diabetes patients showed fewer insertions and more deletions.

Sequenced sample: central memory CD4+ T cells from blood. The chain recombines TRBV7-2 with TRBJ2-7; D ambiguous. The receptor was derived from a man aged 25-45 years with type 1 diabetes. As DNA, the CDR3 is TGTGCCAGCAGCACTTACTACGAGCAGTACTTC. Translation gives CASSTYYEQYF.